These 24 T cell receptor beta chains were all obtained from the same sample, sequenced in a study of T cell changes during pregnancy in multiple sclerosis. Some clones are missing from TCRdb's copy, which holds only in-frame ones; the method was immunoSEQ multiplex PCR. In the table there are around 51,000 clones, 93% of which are singletons. Here the sequenced sample was peripheral blood, taken in the second trimester of pregnancy. Receptor source: a female donor with multiple sclerosis, enrolled in a pregnancy study.

A single count supports this clone. The V and J genes are TRBV4-3 and TRBJ2-5, with 7 nucleotides matching TRBD1. Germline-derived CDR1 and CDR2 are LGHNA and YSLEER. V trimming: 2 bases; J trimming: 5 bases; junction bases outside the gene matches: 8. The CDR3 loop spans 15 amino acids. The DNA of the CDR3 is TGCGCCAGCAGCCAACCGACAGGGACCGCCGAGACCCAGTACTTC. Protein sequence: CASSQPTGTAETQYF.

This chain links TRBV4-3 with TRBJ2-5; tentatively, D is TRBD1 (5 bases). The V and J ends lost 4 bases and 3 bases respectively, with 15 bases between them. The CDR3 has 15 amino acids. Germline values: CDR1 LGHNA, CDR2 YSLEER. CDR3 sequence reads: CASSRTVGLEETQYF. The CDR3 nucleotides are TGCGCCAGCAGCCGTACGGTGGGGCTTGAAGAGACCCAGTACTTC.

The chain has TRBV7-6 and TRBJ2-7; no clear D gene. Trimming took off 1 base at V and 3 bases at J, with 7 bases between the two ends. Germline V lookup: CDR1 SGHVS, CDR2 FNYEAQ. The CDR3 is 13 residues long. CDR3 protein: CASSLGNSYEQYF. The CDR3 DNA reads TGTGCCAGCAGCTTAGGGAACAGCTACGAGCAGTACTTC.

The J gene is TRBJ1-3, the V gene TRBV27; 7 bases are shared with TRBD1. CDR3 length equals 15 residues. Germline CDR1 MNHEY, CDR2 SMNVEV (reference sequence). J gave up 2 bases and V 4 bases, and 5 bases lay outside the gene matches. DNA for the CDR3: TGTGCCAGCAGTTCCCAGGGGGGACCTGGAAACACCATATATTTT. This gives the protein CASSSQGGPGNTIYF.

The V gene is TRBV6-5, the J gene TRBJ2-3, with 10 bases fitting TRBD1. Germline V lookup: CDR1 MNHEY, CDR2 SVGAGI. The ends lost 5 bases at V and 6 bases at J; junction bases unmatched: 5. There are 14 residues in the CDR3. CDR3 coding DNA: TGTGCCAGCAGTCGGGACAGGGGAGCGGATACGCAGTATTTT. Protein sequence: CASSRDRGADTQYF.

There are a few counts of this clone. This chain connects TRBV6-5 to TRBJ2-3, with TRBD1 matching over 8 bases. Germline-derived CDR1 and CDR2 are MNHEY and SVGAGI. The CDR3 covers 13 residues. J gave up 3 bases and V 9 bases, and 5 bases lay outside the gene matches. The CDR3 region is CASRQGITDTQYF. CDR3 DNA sequence: TGTGCCAGTCGACAGGGGATAACAGATACGCAGTATTTT.

V is TRBV9 and J is TRBJ2-1; 7 bases are shared with TRBD2. CDR1 is SGDLS and CDR2 is YYNGEE in the germline V gene. Unmatched junction bases numbered 8, after V lost 4 bases and J lost 4 bases. CDR3 length: 15 residues. The chain's CDR3 is CASSPLANTYNEQFF. CDR3 DNA: TGTGCCAGCAGCCCACTAGCGAACACTTACAATGAGCAGTTCTTC.

The rearrangement links TRBV9 to TRBJ2-7; TRBD2 is a possible D gene (5 bases). Germline V gene lookup returns CDR1 SGDLS and CDR2 YYNGEE. The CDR3 extends over 15 amino acids. V was cut by 0 bases and J by 6 bases, with 16 bases left in between. This CDR3 is CASSVGGLSGGEQYF. For the CDR3, the DNA is TGTGCCAGCAGCGTAGGAGGACTTTCGGGCGGCGAGCAGTACTTC.

This clone has just a few counts. The rearrangement uses TRBV29-1 and TRBJ1-1; D gene uncertain. The CDR3 runs to 13 residues. Germline V gene lookup returns CDR1 SQVTM and CDR2 ANQGSEA. The ends were cut back, 1 base at V and 3 bases at J, with 9 bases in the middle. The CDR3 is CSVEGGGYTEAFF. The CDR3 coding sequence is TGCAGCGTTGAAGGGGGAGGGTACACTGAAGCTTTCTTT.

The genes are TRBV28 and TRBJ2-7; D is possibly TRBD2 (5 bases). CDR3 length: 14 amino acids. Germline V gene data show CDR1 as MDHEN and CDR2 as SYDVKM. V was trimmed by 6 bases and J by 2 bases, leaving 14 bases between them. The chain's CDR3 is CASSHNRGPYEQYF. CDR3 coding DNA: TGTGCCAGCAGCCACAACCGGGGTCCCTACGAGCAGTACTTC.

The chain employs TRBV7-2 and TRBJ2-1; 7 positions match TRBD2. V shed 8 bases and J 7 bases; nucleotides not matched to a gene: 8. Germline V gene lookup returns CDR1 SGHTA and CDR2 FQGNSA. This CDR3 region has 13 residues. CDR3 sequence reads: CASGDFGRNEQFF. DNA for the CDR3: TGTGCCAGCGGAGACTTCGGGAGGAATGAGCAGTTCTTC. The full variable domain, rest sourced from reference TRBV7-2 and TRBJ2-1, is GAGVSQSPSNKVTEKGKDVELRCDPISGHTALYWYRQSLGQGLEFLIYFQGNSAPDKSGLPSDRFSAERTGGSVSTLTIQRTQQEDSAVYLCASGDFGRNEQFFGPGTRLTVL.

The chain couples TRBV29-1 to TRBJ2-5; no clear D gene. This CDR3 spans 13 amino acids. Trimming removed 6 bases from V and 3 bases from J, with 14 bases in between. CDR1 is SQVTM and CDR2 is ANQGSEA in the germline V gene. DNA for the CDR3: TGCAGCGTCGCCTCACTCTTAAAAGAGACCCAGTACTTC. Encoded protein: CSVASLLKETQYF.

The CDR3 protein is CASSPAGGGTEAFF. The CDR3 DNA reads TGTGCCAGCAGTCCGGCGGGAGGGGGCACTGAAGCTTTCTTT. This chain connects TRBV28 to TRBJ1-1; D might be TRBD1 (6 bases). From germline, CDR1 is MDHEN and CDR2 SYDVKM. The V and J ends lost 5 bases and 4 bases respectively, with 14 bases between them. The CDR3 runs 14 residues.

This chain joins TRBV6-5 and TRBJ2-7, with 11 bases aligning to TRBD2. From germline, CDR1 is MNHEY and CDR2 SVGAGI. The CDR3 has 15 residues. V dropped 5 bases and J dropped 2; count of bases not matched to a gene: 5. CDR3 sequence: CASSPRLAGTYEQYF. CDR3 DNA sequence: TGTGCCAGCAGTCCGAGACTAGCGGGGACCTACGAGCAGTACTTC.

V and J are TRBV7-9 and TRBJ2-1, with TRBD1 identical over 9 bases. In germline, CDR1 is SEHNR, CDR2 FQNEAQ (reference sequence). Losses at the gene ends were 5 bases for V and 5 bases for J; bases not matched to a gene: 4. This CDR3 is 14 amino acids long. Here the CDR3 reads CASSPGTGNNEQFF. In nucleotides, the CDR3 is TGTGCCAGCAGCCCCGGGACAGGGAACAATGAGCAGTTCTTC. Complete variable domain (other parts from reference TRBV7-9 and TRBJ2-1): DTGVSQNPRHKITKRGQNVTFRCDPISEHNRLYWYRQTLGQGPEFLTYFQNEAQLEKSRLLSDRFSAERPKGSFSTLEIQRTEQGDSAMYLCASSPGTGNNEQFFGPGTRLTVL.

The chain carries TRBV10-3 and TRBJ2-1; 9 bases are shared with TRBD2. The CDR3 runs to 14 residues. V shed 3 bases and J 10 bases; nucleotides not matched to a gene: 7. Germline CDR1 is ENHRY and CDR2 is SYGVKD. The CDR3 nucleotides are TGTGCCATCAGTGACGGCGGGAGGGCCCGGGAGCAGTTCTTC. Protein product: CAISDGGRAREQFF.

The J gene is TRBJ1-2, the V gene TRBV6-5; 10 nucleotides agree with TRBD1. Germline assignment: CDR1 MNHEY and CDR2 SVGAGI. V lost 6 bases to trimming and J lost 8 bases; unmatched junction nucleotides: 3. The CDR3 length is 12 residues. In DNA form, the CDR3 reads TGTGCCAGCAGAGGGACAGGGGAAGGCTACACCTTC. Translated, it gives CASRGTGEGYTF.

CDR3 protein: CASSSSAGELFF. The CDR3 nucleotides are TGTGCCAGCAGCTCCAGTGCCGGGGAGCTGTTTTTT. The chain is built from TRBV7-2 and TRBJ2-2; D call uncertain. V shed 4 bases and J shed 6 bases, with 6 bases lying between them. The germline CDR1 and CDR2 sequences are SGHTA and FQGNSA. The CDR3 has 12 residues.

This chain joins TRBV19 and TRBJ1-2; TRBD1 matches at 9 bases. Germline V gene data show CDR1 as LNHDA and CDR2 as SQIVND (reference sequence). This CDR3 is 15 amino acids long. V gave up 3 bases and J gave up 2 bases; unmatched junction bases: 4. CDR3 loop: CASSITGTGNYGYTF. Written as DNA, the CDR3 is TGTGCCAGTAGTATCACCGGGACAGGGAACTATGGCTACACCTTC.

The chain uses TRBV15 and TRBJ2-7, with TRBD2 as a possible D gene (5 bases). Germline loops: CDR1 LNHNV, CDR2 YYDKDF (reference sequence). The length of the CDR3 is 15 residues. Trimming cost V 0 bases and J 3 bases, with 12 bases left between them. The CDR3 region is CATSRDLGANYEQYF. In DNA, the CDR3 is TGTGCCACCAGCAGAGATCTGGGAGCAAACTACGAGCAGTACTTC.

In nucleotides, the CDR3 is TGTGCCAGCAGTGAAAGGACTTTGGGAGCTGACGAGCAGTACTTC. It yields the protein CASSERTLGADEQYF. V usage is TRBV6-1 and J usage is TRBJ2-7, with D tentatively TRBD2 (5 bases). Germline V gives CDR1 MNHNS, CDR2 SASEGT. The CDR3 totals 15 residues. Trimming removed 2 bases at V and 5 bases at J, with 16 bases between.

The J gene is TRBJ1-2, the V gene TRBV20-1, with D possibly matching TRBD1 (5 bases). The CDR3 is 11 amino acids. V was shortened by 5 bases and J by 13 bases, with 17 bases between the two germline ends. Germline CDR1 and CDR2: DFQATT and SNEGSKA (reference sequence). The CDR3 region is CSAQSLGPPTF. CDR3 in DNA: TGCAGTGCTCAGAGCCTGGGGCCGCCCACCTTC.

This rearrangement joins TRBV2 to TRBJ2-3; tentative D call: TRBD1 (6 bases). Trimming left V 6 bases short and J 2 bases short, with 15 bases between. The CDR3 runs 15 residues. CDR1 and CDR2 from the germline V gene are SNHLY and FYNNEI. This CDR3 reads CASRPGTMHTDTQYF. The DNA for the CDR3 is TGTGCCAGCAGACCCGGGACAATGCACACAGATACGCAGTATTTT.

The chain joins TRBV7-2 to TRBJ2-1; 9 positions match TRBD2. Germline loops: CDR1 SGHTA, CDR2 FQGNSA. The V segment lost 1 base and the J segment 9 bases; nucleotides outside the gene matches: 13. The CDR3 length is 17 residues. CDR3 nucleotides: TGTGCCAGCAGCTTAGTCCTTGCGGGAGGGCCGATGGGTGAGCAGTTCTTC. This sequence encodes CASSLVLAGGPMGEQFF.